Below, 22 T cell receptor beta chains from the same sample are listed, as sequenced in a study of graft-versus-host responses after intestinal transplantation. Profiled with immunoSEQ multiplex PCR; TCRdb holds only in-frame clones, not every one. This sample has about 86,000 clones; 88% occur once, and the top ten carry approximately 0.28%. Antigens of these TCRs are unknown. Sequenced material: unstimulated CD4+ T cells sorted from spleen or lymph node cells, taken before transplant. The receptors stem from a human donor who was the organ donor for an intestinal transplant.

V gene TRBV7-8 combines with J gene TRBJ2-1; 7 positions agree with TRBD2. Germline V CDR1 and CDR2: SGHVS, FQNEAQ. CDR3 length equals 10 residues. The trim removed 10 bases at V and 15 bases at J, leaving 9 bases unmatched. CDR3: CATGGRFPFF. The DNA of the CDR3 is TGTGCCACCGGCGGGAGATTTCCGTTCTTC.

This chain connects TRBV9 to TRBJ2-7; 8 positions match TRBD2. This CDR3 region has 15 residues. Germline lookup yields CDR1 SGDLS and CDR2 YYNGEE. V lost 3 bases, J lost 4 bases, and 9 bases stayed unmatched. The CDR3 protein is CASSGGGSGEYEQYF. CDR3 coding DNA: TGTGCCAGCAGCGGCGGGGGTAGCGGGGAGTACGAGCAGTACTTC.

The chain uses TRBV11-2 and TRBJ2-7; TRBD1 matches 11 bases. CDR1 is SGHAT, CDR2 FQNNGV, per germline. CDR3 length: 14 amino acids. Trimming at V came to 5 bases and at J to 6 bases, leaving 6 bases not matched to a gene. CDR3 DNA sequence: TGTGCCAGCAGCCAAGGGGACAGGGGGGGCGAGCAGTACTTC. This translates into CASSQGDRGGEQYF.

The V gene is TRBV27, the J gene TRBJ1-2; perhaps TRBD1 as D (5 bases). Trimming took 6 bases from V and 6 from J, leaving 17 bases between them. The CDR3 is 14 amino acids. Germline V lookup: CDR1 MNHEY, CDR2 SMNVEV (reference sequence). The CDR3 coding sequence is TGTGCCAGCAGGCAGTCGGGGGGGGATCATGGCTACACCTTC. It translates to CASRQSGGDHGYTF.

The chain employs TRBV7-9 and TRBJ2-7; D might be TRBD1 (5 bases). The CDR3 contains 13 residues. Trimming took off 5 bases at V and 5 bases at J, with 13 bases between the two ends. Germline CDR1 is SEHNR and CDR2 is FQNEAQ (reference sequence). CDR3 region: CASSPARAHEQYF. CDR3 DNA: TGTGCCAGCAGCCCGGCCAGGGCCCACGAGCAGTACTTC.

The V and J genes are TRBV19 and TRBJ2-7; tentatively, D is TRBD2 (5 bases). The CDR3 has 15 amino acids. CDR1 LNHDA and CDR2 SQIVND come from the germline V gene (reference sequence). V lost 3 bases, J lost 2 bases, and 14 bases lay in between. The CDR3 region is CASSIEGFQTYEQYF. CDR3 DNA sequence: TGTGCCAGTAGTATCGAGGGATTTCAAACCTACGAGCAGTACTTC.

The chain employs TRBV18 and TRBJ2-3; 10 bases fit TRBD2. Germline trimming cut 3 bases from V and 0 bases from J; bases unmatched to any gene: 6. This CDR3 region has 17 residues. CDR1 and CDR2 from the germline V gene are KGHSH and LQKENI. The DNA of the CDR3 is TGTGCCAGCTCACCTCCGGGACTAGCGCCTAGCACAGATACGCAGTATTTT. It is translated as CASSPPGLAPSTDTQYF.

This clone was found a few times. This chain joins TRBV6-1 and TRBJ1-6; D gene unclear. Germline V CDR1 and CDR2: MNHNS, SASEGT. Trimming removed 3 bases from V and 0 bases from J, with 9 bases in between. This CDR3 has 16 amino acids. The CDR3 coding sequence is TGTGCCAGCAGTGATGTCTTGAGCTCCTATAATTCACCCCTCCACTTT. It yields the protein CASSDVLSSYNSPLHF.

V gene TRBV5-4 combines with J gene TRBJ1-3; a weak D match, TRBD1 (6 bases). Germline V gives CDR1 SGHNT, CDR2 YYREEE (reference sequence). V shed 2 bases and J shed 1 base, with 13 bases lying between them. The CDR3 length is 16 residues. CDR3 protein: CASSFKGGGSGNTIYF. The CDR3 DNA reads TGTGCCAGCAGCTTCAAGGGAGGGGGATCTGGAAACACCATATATTTT.

This clone was counted once. This chain joins TRBV27 and TRBJ2-3; 10 nucleotides align to TRBD2. Germline trimming cut 1 base from V and 2 bases from J; bases unmatched to any gene: 12. Germline V CDR1 and CDR2: MNHEY, SMNVEV (reference sequence). This CDR3 is 19 amino acids long. The CDR3 region is CASSLWSSGRAGDTDTQYF. The CDR3 DNA follows: TGTGCCAGCAGTTTATGGTCCAGCGGGAGGGCCGGGGACACAGATACGCAGTATTTT.

To note about this clone: An end of the junction differs from the germline gene, which may be a read error. The gene calls are TRBV2 and TRBJ2-7, with 9 bases that match TRBD2. The CDR3 sequence is 14 residues long. Looked up from germline, CDR1 is SNHLY and CDR2 is FYNNEI. The chain's CDR3 is CASNLAGISHEQYF. The CDR3 bases are TGTGCCAGCAACCTAGCGGGAATCTCCCACGAGCAGTACTTC.

The sample holds one count of this clone. The chain uses TRBV7-9 and TRBJ1-2; 8 bases are a match to TRBD1. CDR3 length equals 13 residues. The germline CDR1 and CDR2 sequences are SEHNR and FQNEAQ (reference sequence). Trimming took 5 bases from V and 8 from J; bases not matched to a gene: 7. The CDR3 nucleotides are TGTGCCAGCAGCCCCGGGACAGGAACCGGCTACACCTTC. Translating it yields CASSPGTGTGYTF. The whole variable domain, remainder taken from reference TRBV7-9 and TRBJ1-2, is DTGVSQNPRHKITKRGQNVTFRCDPISEHNRLYWYRQTLGQGPEFLTYFQNEAQLEKSRLLSDRFSAERPKGSFSTLEIQRTEQGDSAMYLCASSPGTGTGYTFGSGTRLTVV.

This chain uses TRBV5-8 with TRBJ2-7; 7 nucleotides match TRBD1. The CDR3 runs to 16 residues. Trimming removed 5 bases from V and 2 bases from J; junction bases left unmatched: 13. Germline CDR1 SGHTS, CDR2 YDEGEE. The CDR3 spells CASRPRQGLGPYEQYF. The CDR3 DNA follows: TGTGCCAGCAGGCCACGACAGGGTTTGGGTCCCTACGAGCAGTACTTC.

V usage is TRBV5-4 and J usage is TRBJ2-3, with TRBD2 identical over 12 bases. Losses at the gene ends were 4 bases for V and 6 bases for J; bases not matched to a gene: 15. Per germline, CDR1 SGHNT and CDR2 YYREEE (reference sequence). The CDR3 is 18 residues long. CDR3 protein: CASSKRLAGGPGRDTQYF. In nucleotides, the CDR3 is TGTGCCAGCAGCAAGAGGCTAGCGGGAGGGCCTGGGCGGGATACGCAGTATTTT.

This clone was seen once. This chain connects TRBV19 to TRBJ1-2; possible D gene TRBD1, 5 bases. From germline, CDR1 is LNHDA and CDR2 SQIVND (reference sequence). The CDR3 loop spans 12 amino acids. Trimming removed 5 bases at V and 4 bases at J, with 8 bases between. Here the CDR3 DNA reads TGTGCCAGTAGTGCCAGGGCCTATGGCTACACCTTC. It codes for CASSARAYGYTF.

The V call is TRBV15, the J call TRBJ2-5, with 7 bases fitting TRBD2. In germline, CDR1 is LNHNV, CDR2 YYDKDF (reference sequence). The CDR3 contains 16 residues. V shed 0 bases, J shed 6 bases, and the junction held 10 bases outside the gene matches. Written as DNA, the CDR3 is TGTGCCACCAGCAGAGATCGCGGGAGTGCCCCGAAGACCCAGTACTTC. Translation gives CATSRDRGSAPKTQYF.

The genes are TRBV9 and TRBJ2-1; a possible D gene is TRBD2 (6 bases). This CDR3 is 15 amino acids long. Trimming removed 3 bases at V and 8 bases at J, with 18 bases between. Germline assignment: CDR1 SGDLS and CDR2 YYNGEE. The CDR3 coding sequence is TGTGCCAGCAGCGCCGCTAGCGTTTCGTCCGATGAGCAGTTCTTC. It specifies CASSAASVSSDEQFF. The full variable domain, rest sourced from reference TRBV9 and TRBJ2-1, is DSGVTQTPKHLITATGQRVTLRCSPRSGDLSVYWYQQSLDQGLQFLIQYYNGEERAKGNILERFSAQQFPDLHSELNLSSLELGDSALYFCASSAASVSSDEQFFGPGTRLTVL.

The V and J genes are TRBV2 and TRBJ1-5; 10 bases match TRBD1. The CDR3 loop spans 15 amino acids. Germline V gene data show CDR1 as SNHLY and CDR2 as FYNNEI. V was clipped by 6 bases and J by 5 bases; unmatched bases: 7. The CDR3 DNA is TGTGCCAGCAGGGGGAGGACAGGGGGGTATCAGCCCCAGCATTTT. This encodes CASRGRTGGYQPQHF.

The gene calls are TRBV6-1 and TRBJ2-7, with D perhaps TRBD1 (8 bases). V lost 10 bases and J 7 bases, leaving 23 bases between the germline ends. Germline CDR1 is MNHNS and CDR2 is SASEGT. The length of the CDR3 is 14 residues. This chain's CDR3 is CATLPRGQGGEQYF. The CDR3 nucleotides are TGTGCCACCCTTCCACGCGGACAGGGAGGGGAGCAGTACTTC.

The chain employs TRBV27 and TRBJ2-3; possible D gene TRBD1, 6 bases. Germline CDR1 and CDR2: MNHEY and SMNVEV (reference sequence). The CDR3 has 17 residues. Trimming removed 0 bases from V and 10 bases from J, with 23 bases in between. The CDR3 region has the DNA TGTGCCAGCAGTTTATCGAGGGGGTCCGCCTCCCCAAGTCCGCAGTATTTT. This gives the protein CASSLSRGSASPSPQYF.

V and J are TRBV7-2 and TRBJ1-4, with a tentative D call TRBD1 (6 bases). The CDR3 extends over 18 amino acids. V was clipped by 0 bases and J by 0 bases, with 14 bases between them. The germline V gene has CDR1 SGHTA and CDR2 FQGNSA. The chain's CDR3 is CASSLAVRTAATNEKLFF. As DNA, the CDR3 is TGTGCCAGCAGCTTAGCGGTCCGGACAGCAGCAACTAATGAAAAACTGTTTTTT. The whole variable domain, remainder taken from reference TRBV7-2 and TRBJ1-4, is GAGVSQSPSNKVTEKGKDVELRCDPISGHTALYWYRQSLGQGLEFLIYFQGNSAPDKSGLPSDRFSAERTGGSVSTLTIQRTQQEDSAVYLCASSLAVRTAATNEKLFFGSGTQLSVL.

The CDR3 region is CASTRYREQYGYTF. Written as DNA, the CDR3 is TGTGCCAGCACCCGCTACAGGGAACAGTACGGCTACACCTTC. This chain joins TRBV7-2 and TRBJ1-2, with D perhaps matching TRBD1 (6 bases). V was trimmed by 7 bases and J by 8 bases, leaving 20 bases between them. The CDR3 totals 14 residues. Germline V gives CDR1 SGHTA, CDR2 FQGNSA.